The 14 T cell receptor beta chains presented below share a single source sample, sequenced in a study of graft-versus-host responses after intestinal transplantation (dated by TCRdb to the early 2020s). Library preparation used the immunoSEQ multiplex PCR assay. The table comes from immuneACCESS by way of TCRdb, which keeps in-frame sequences with V and J called. Part of the clones is missing from these tables; in studies checked, under half for an unresolved V gene and the rest for unknown reasons. The sample data list some 45,000 clones, and roughly 90% of these were observed just once. The ten largest make up nearly 4.5% of the sample. The sample here was PBMCs, taken 524 days after transplant. Every receptor here comes from a human patient who received an intestinal transplant, so some T cells may come from the graft donor.

The genes are TRBV9 and TRBJ1-5, with D unresolved. Trimming took off 0 bases at V and 3 bases at J, with 4 bases between the two ends. CDR3 length: 13 residues. Germline CDR1 reads SGDLS; CDR2 reads YYNGEE. The CDR3, as DNA: TGTGCCAGCAGCGTAGATCCCAATCAGCCCCAGCATTTT. This encodes CASSVDPNQPQHF.

CDR3 in amino acids: CASSPGQGYEQYF. CDR3 DNA: TGTGCCAGCAGTCCGGGACAGGGTTACGAGCAGTACTTC. The chain employs TRBV27 and TRBJ2-7, with TRBD1 matching over 9 bases. The length of the CDR3 is 13 residues. Germline assignment: CDR1 MNHEY and CDR2 SMNVEV (reference sequence). J gave up 4 bases and V 5 bases, and 3 bases lay outside the gene matches.

This clone was seen a few times. The genes are TRBV7-9 and TRBJ1-5; weak D call: TRBD1 (5 bases). CDR1 and CDR2 from the germline V gene are SEHNR and FQNEAQ (reference sequence). V was pared by 2 bases and J by 3 bases, with 17 bases between. The CDR3 extends over 17 amino acids. In nucleotides, the CDR3 is TGTGCCAGCAGCTTAAGCGAGGGGATGGCGGCCAATCAGCCCCAGCATTTT. It encodes CASSLSEGMAANQPQHF.

The J gene is TRBJ2-3, the V gene TRBV9, with a tentative D call TRBD1 (5 bases). V was shortened by 0 bases and J by 1 base, with 12 bases between the two germline ends. Germline V lookup: CDR1 SGDLS, CDR2 YYNGEE. The CDR3 has 16 amino acids. The CDR3 nucleotides read TGTGCCAGCAGCGTAGGGGGCGGAGAGGGCACAGATACGCAGTATTTT. As protein: CASSVGGGEGTDTQYF.

This clone is a singleton in its sample. The chain recombines TRBV15 with TRBJ2-1; TRBD2 aligns across 10 bases. The CDR3 spans 19 residues. CDR1 is LNHNV and CDR2 is YYDKDF in the germline V gene (reference sequence). V lost 0 bases and J lost 10; bases outside the gene matches: 18. The CDR3 loop is CATSRDMTQSSGRDGEQFF. CDR3 DNA: TGTGCCACCAGCAGAGATATGACCCAGTCAAGCGGGAGGGATGGAGAGCAGTTCTTC.

This clone occurred once. This chain connects TRBV4-3 to TRBJ1-1; D unclear. CDR3 size: 13 residues. Germline V gives CDR1 LGHNA, CDR2 YSLEER. V lost 1 base and J lost 5, with 8 bases in between. CDR3: CASSQGRRTEAFF. The CDR3 DNA follows: TGCGCCAGCAGCCAAGGGCGTAGGACTGAAGCTTTCTTT.

The chain is built from TRBV10-3 and TRBJ1-3; D unclear. Germline V lookup: CDR1 ENHRY, CDR2 SYGVKD. This CDR3 is 17 amino acids long. V was cut by 7 bases and J by 0 bases, with 19 bases left in between. In DNA, the CDR3 is TGTGCCATCACTTCTCGGGGAGCGAGCAACTCTGGAAACACCATATATTTT. Translated: CAITSRGASNSGNTIYF.

This clone was detected only once. The chain links TRBV4-2 to TRBJ2-5, with D perhaps matching TRBD1 or TRBD2 (5 bases each). The better agreement between TRBJ2-7 and the DNA end casts doubt on the J call. This CDR3 comprises 15 residues. CDR1 is LGHNA, CDR2 YNFKEQ, per germline. This CDR3 is CASSQGGGPSYEQYF. CDR3 DNA sequence: TGTGCCAGCAGCCAAGGGGGCGGGCCTTCCTACGAGCAGTACTTC.

The rearrangement links TRBV5-8 to TRBJ2-3; D not certain. The CDR3 consists of 16 residues. Trimming removed 0 bases from V and 1 base from J, with 12 bases in between. Looked up from germline, CDR1 is SGHTS and CDR2 is YDEGEE. CDR3 amino acids: CASSLEIRGGTDTQYF. CDR3 sequence (DNA): TGTGCCAGCAGCTTGGAAATTAGAGGAGGCACAGATACGCAGTATTTT.

The chain couples TRBV18 to TRBJ2-5; D is unresolved. The J call could be wrong; TRBJ2-7 is a better fit for the DNA end. The CDR3 is 12 residues long. Germline CDR1 KGHSH, CDR2 LQKENI. Written as DNA, the CDR3 is TGTGCCAGCTCACCAAGTTCCCACGAGCAGTACTTC. Its translation is CASSPSSHEQYF.

The chain has TRBV6-1 and TRBJ2-1; TRBD2 aligns across 8 bases. Germline-derived CDR1 and CDR2 are MNHNS and SASEGT. V lost 9 bases, J lost 4 bases, and 5 bases stayed unmatched. The CDR3 loop spans 13 amino acids. The CDR3 reads CASSGMGYNEQFF. CDR3 sequence (DNA): TGTGCCAGTAGCGGGATGGGATACAATGAGCAGTTCTTC.

The gene calls are TRBV4-1 and TRBJ1-1; TRBD1 aligns across 11 bases. CDR1 and CDR2 (germline): MGHRA, YSYEKL. The CDR3 runs to 13 residues. V was pared by 11 bases and J by 6 bases, with 8 bases of the junction left unmatched. The CDR3 region is CACARDRGAEAFF. The CDR3 nucleotides read TGCGCCTGCGCCCGGGACAGGGGGGCTGAAGCTTTCTTT.

Written as DNA, the CDR3 is TGTGCCAGCAGTCCTCCGACAGGGGTTCCCTACGAGCAGTACTTC. Amino acid sequence: CASSPPTGVPYEQYF. The rearrangement uses TRBV21-1 and TRBJ2-7; the D call TRBD1 from the table was never checked on the DNA. TRBV21-1 is a pseudogene segment. The CDR3 is 15 amino acids.

V is TRBV28 and J is TRBJ1-5; D ambiguous. The CDR3 runs to 12 residues. V dropped 8 bases and J dropped 1 base, with 6 bases sitting between them. Germline V CDR1 and CDR2: MDHEN, SYDVKM. CDR3 nucleotide sequence: TGTGCCAGCTCATGGAGCAATCAGCCCCAGCATTTT. Encoded protein: CASSWSNQPQHF.